The 15 T cell receptor beta chains below all came from one sample that was sequenced in a study of T cells in Graves' hyperthyroidism and ophthalmopathy (dated by TCRdb to between 2018 and 2021). The method was multiplex PCR. This sample was sequenced with an Illumina HiSeq 2000. The TCR beta CDR3 regions were amplified from the RNA transcripts. For the first round of RT-PCR on the TCR CDR3, the HTBI primer set was used together with the Qiagen OneStep RT-PCR kit. In-frame beta chains were kept once TCRdb had trimmed the public reads at Q25 with fastp and called clones with MiXCR. Each CDR3 protein appears once, grouped with its most common genes and DNA. The sample data list just over 550,000 distinct CDR3 sequences, and roughly 50% of these were observed just once. The ten top clones hold roughly 8.2% of the sample. The sample consisted of peripheral blood or thyroid tissue (not recorded which). The receptors were gathered from a woman aged 18-29 years with Graves' hyperthyroidism. Donor details come from another sample of the same person, matched by shared clones.

The chain carries TRBV25-1 and TRBJ2-7; D is ambiguous. The CDR3 runs to 16 residues. Germline V CDR1 and CDR2: MGHDK, SYGVNS. Trimming removed 6 bases from V and 3 bases from J, with 21 bases in between. For the CDR3, the DNA is TGTGCCAGCAGCTACCGGGCGACGGCGAAAAACTACGAGCAGTACTTC. Protein sequence: CASSYRATAKNYEQYF.

Points on this clonotype: The junction differs from germline at one of its ends, possibly a read error. The chain is built from TRBV10-3 and TRBJ2-7; TRBD1 aligns across 8 bases. The CDR3 has 13 residues. Germline V gene lookup returns CDR1 ENHRY and CDR2 SYGVKD. The CDR3 sequence is CTISVSQGAEQYF. The CDR3 bases are TGTACCATCAGTGTGAGCCAGGGGGCCGAGCAGTACTTC.

The genes are TRBV7-9 and TRBJ2-6; D gene ambiguous. The V and J ends lost 5 bases and 0 bases respectively, with 17 bases between them. This CDR3 has 18 residues. Germline V gene lookup returns CDR1 SEHNR and CDR2 FQNEAQ (reference sequence). In DNA, the CDR3 is TGTGCCAGCAGCCCAAGGGCCCCTTTTGGCTCTGGGGCCAACGTCCTGACTTTC. Encoded protein: CASSPRAPFGSGANVLTF.

This clonotype showed up just a few times. This rearrangement joins TRBV5-1 to TRBJ1-6, with a weak D call TRBD1 (6 bases). The germline V gene encodes CDR1 SGHRS and CDR2 YFSETQ. V was cut by 4 bases and J by 11 bases, with 19 bases left in between. CDR3 size: 15 residues. The CDR3, as DNA: TGCGCCAGCAGCCAATGGGGACAAACCAATACACCCCTCCACTTT. Translating it yields CASSQWGQTNTPLHF. Drawing the rest from reference TRBV5-1 and TRBJ1-6, the complete variable domain is KAGVTQTPRYLIKTRGQQVTLSCSPISGHRSVSWYQQTPGQGLQFLFEYFSETQRNKGNFPGRFSGRQFSNSRSEMNVSTLELGDSALYLCASSQWGQTNTPLHFGNGTRLTVT.

This clonotype was detected a few times. The chain links TRBV20-1 to TRBJ1-1; no definite D call. The CDR3 sequence is 9 residues long. Germline assignment: CDR1 DFQATT and CDR2 SNEGSKA (reference sequence). The CDR3 spells CRTNTEAFF. The DNA for the CDR3 is TGCAGGACGAACACTGAAGCTTTCTTT.

At least ten counts were recorded for this clonotype. The rearrangement uses TRBV25-1 and TRBJ2-2; TRBD1 might be the D (6 bases). Germline CDR1 MGHDK, CDR2 SYGVNS. Between the trimmed V and J ends, which lost 5 bases and 2 bases, there was a span of 12 bases. The CDR3 is made up of 15 amino acids. For the CDR3, the DNA is TGTGCCAGCAGTTCCCGACAGGTCAACACCGGGGAGCTGTTTTTT. Its protein product is CASSSRQVNTGELFF.

This clonotype was counted only a few times. The chain couples TRBV7-6 to TRBJ1-3; 7 bases are a match to TRBD1. J gave up 2 bases and V 3 bases, and 7 bases lay outside the gene matches. CDR1 is SGHVS, CDR2 FNYEAQ, per germline. The CDR3 has 16 residues. This chain's CDR3 is CASSFTTGIAGNTIYF. CDR3 coding DNA: TGTGCCAGCAGCTTTACGACAGGGATAGCTGGAAACACCATATATTTT.

CDR3 coding DNA: TGCAGCATAGGAGGGACGGATGGCTACACCTTC. This encodes CSIGGTDGYTF. The chain combines TRBV29-1 with TRBJ1-2, with D possibly TRBD1 on 5 matching bases. Trimming pared 8 bases from V and 6 bases from J, leaving 13 bases between. The CDR3 is 11 amino acids. Per germline, CDR1 SQVTM and CDR2 ANQGSEA.

The V gene is TRBV20-1, the J gene TRBJ2-7; D might be TRBD2 (6 bases). This CDR3 spans 15 amino acids. V lost 4 bases and J 10 bases, leaving 26 bases between the germline ends. Germline V gene lookup returns CDR1 DFQATT and CDR2 SNEGSKA (reference sequence). The CDR3 nucleotides read TGCAGTGCTAAGGGGAGGCGCAGAGATCAAGAGGCCCAGTACTTC. Translating gives CSAKGRRRDQEAQYF.

This clonotype appeared once. A much larger clone differs from this one at a single base, so this may be a read error. The chain is built from TRBV7-8 and TRBJ1-2, with D perhaps matching TRBD1 (6 bases). This CDR3 contains 13 residues. V was pared by 5 bases and J by 8 bases, with 15 bases between. Germline assignment: CDR1 SGHVS and CDR2 FQNEAQ. The CDR3 DNA follows: TGTGCCAGCAGCAATACAGGGTCGCAAGGCTACACCTTC. It encodes CASSNTGSQGYTF. The whole variable domain, remainder taken from reference TRBV7-8 and TRBJ1-2, is GAGVSQSPRYKVAKRGQDVALRCDPISGHVSLFWYQQALGQGPEFLTYFQNEAQLDKSGLPSDRFFAERPEGSVSTLKIQRTQQEDSAVYLCASSNTGSQGYTFGSGTRLTVV.

This clonotype was recorded a few times. The chain links TRBV19 to TRBJ2-7; D perhaps matches TRBD1 (6 bases). Per the germline V gene, CDR1 is LNHDA and CDR2 is SQIVND (reference sequence). The CDR3 is made up of 15 amino acids. V was shortened by 5 bases and J by 2 bases, with 16 bases between the two germline ends. The CDR3 DNA reads as TGTGCCAGTAGTGAGGAATGGGACAAGACCTACGAGCAGTACTTC. Translating gives CASSEEWDKTYEQYF.

The gene calls are TRBV25-1 and TRBJ1-6, with 7 bases that match TRBD1. J gave up 5 bases and V 8 bases, and 12 bases lay outside the gene matches. The germline gives CDR1 MGHDK, CDR2 SYGVNS. The CDR3 extends over 16 amino acids. CDR3 region: CASSPSQGTDNSPLHF. CDR3 nucleotides: TGTGCCAGCTCACCGTCACAGGGGACGGATAATTCACCCCTCCACTTT.

On this clonotype: It may be a read error: a sequence one base away is much more abundant. The chain joins TRBV10-3 to TRBJ1-5; D not resolved. This CDR3 contains 13 residues. Germline CDR1 reads ENHRY; CDR2 reads SYGVKD. The CDR3 nucleotides are TGTGCCAGCAGTGTAGAAAGCAATCAGCCCCAGCATTTT. Amino acids: CASSVESNQPQHF.

J is TRBJ1-4 and V is TRBV2, with TRBD1 matching 7 bases. The V and J ends lost 7 bases and 17 bases, in that order; junction bases with no gene match: 16. From germline, CDR1 is SNHLY and CDR2 FYNNEI. The CDR3 sequence is 13 residues long. The CDR3 loop reads CASTTGTAPPGFF. CDR3 in DNA: TGTGCCAGCACTACAGGGACAGCCCCGCCAGGTTTTTTT.

About this clonotype itself: Germline is not matched at one junction end, which may reflect a read error. CDR3 in amino acids: CASSTSGGNVLTF. As DNA, the CDR3 is TGTGCCAGCAGTACCTCAGGGGGCAACGTCCTGACTTTC. The chain carries TRBV28 and TRBJ2-6; 7 bases are a match to TRBD1. The CDR3 covers 13 residues. The germline V gene has CDR1 MDHEN and CDR2 SYDVKM. The variable domain in full, completed from reference TRBV28 and TRBJ2-6, reads DVKVTQSSRYLVKRTGEKVFLECVQDMDHENMFWYRQDPGLGLRLIYFSYDVKMKEKGDIPEGYSVSREKKERFSLILESASTNQTSMYLCASSTSGGNVLTFGAGSRLTVL.